The TCR beta chain described here comes from a study of cytotoxic CD8 clonotypes in ibrutinib-treated CLL. Study-wide context: Outcomes included some 24 partial and 2 complete responses; after median around 65 months, 14 stayed remitted and 12 progressed. Study results and limitations: On treatment, the uncommon public clonotypes contracted or remained stable.

TCRdb's copy holds only in-frame clones and misses some; the assay was immunoSEQ multiplex PCR. This sample has roughly 180,000 clones; approximately 80% occur once, and the top ten carry about 4.5%. About this clone itself: Its antigen is unknown.

Germline V CDR1 and CDR2: MNHNS, SASEGT. This CDR3 comprises 14 residues. The V and J ends lost 9 bases and 4 bases respectively, with 16 bases between them. This rearrangement joins TRBV6-1 to TRBJ1-5, with a tentative D call TRBD1 (5 bases). The receptor was derived from a human donor with chronic lymphocytic leukemia. This sample comprised PBMCs, obtained after 24 months of ibrutinib treatment. CDR3 DNA sequence: TGTGCCAGTTTAGGTACAGGACGAAATCAGCCCCAGCATTTT. Protein product: CASLGTGRNQPQHF.